This T cell receptor (beta chain) came from a study of blood T cell repertoires in COVID-19. For the study at large: Samples came from the United States, Italy and Spain, spanning acute and convalescent COVID-19. Sources were T cells, B-cell-depleted T cells, or PBMCs; the material itself was cDNA or gDNA.

Authors' methods: Using reference gene primer amplification, nucleated cell counts were estimated. Profiling relied on immunoSEQ multiplex PCR, and the TCRdb table lists in-frame clones only, not all of them. From that table come the V and J calls and clone size; the DNA was used to work out D and trimming. The sample yields more than 85,000 clones, roughly 86% seen once. In germline, CDR1 is SGHRS, CDR2 YFSETQ. There are 14 residues in the CDR3. V was pared by 4 bases and J by 5 bases, with 15 bases between. The chain combines TRBV5-1 with TRBJ1-1; maybe TRBD1 (6 bases). This clonotype was sampled from a man in his fifties with active or convalescent COVID-19. Sample: peripheral blood. CDR3 loop: CASSEEQGVTEAFF. The CDR3 DNA reads TGCGCCAGCAGCGAAGAACAGGGTGTGACTGAAGCTTTCTTT. The full variable domain, its missing parts supplied by reference TRBV5-1 and TRBJ1-1, is KAGVTQTPRYLIKTRGQQVTLSCSPISGHRSVSWYQQTPGQGLQFLFEYFSETQRNKGNFPGRFSGRQFSNSRSEMNVSTLELGDSALYLCASSEEQGVTEAFFGQGTRLTVV.